The rows below give T cell receptor beta chains drawn from one sample of a study of breast tumors, draining lymph nodes, adjacent tissues. TCRdb re-called the multiplex PCR reads through MiXCR, storing one row per CDR3 protein. Of 150,000 to 200,000 distinct CDR3 sequences listed, roughly 30% were seen once; the top ten hold 3.5% to 4.5%. The specimen sequenced was axillary lymph node tissue. Receptors were obtained from a female donor with breast cancer. Some clones in this sample may be carry-over from other donors' samples. Both conserved end residues are part of each CDR3. A D gene is named only where the DNA matches it firmly. Clone size is stated in some rows and not others, as once, few, many or a class when expanded.

V	length	D	J	size	DNA	CDR3
TRBV9	16	-	TRBJ2-1	many	TGTGCCAGCAGCGCGGACTCCTCGAGCTCCTACAATGAGCAGTTCTTC	CASSADSSSSYNEQFF
TRBV20-1	13	TRBD2	TRBJ2-3	many	TGCAGTCTGACTAGCGGATACACAGATACGCAGTATTTT	CSLTSGYTDTQYF
TRBV6-6	15	TRBD1	TRBJ1-2	few	TGTGCCAGCAGGGGGACAGGGACGTCTAACTATGGCTACACCTTC	CASRGTGTSNYGYTF
TRBV29-1	11	-	TRBJ2-5	-	TGCAGCGTGGAGGGGGAAGAGACCCAGTACTTC	CSVEGEETQYF
TRBV2	16	-	TRBJ2-3	many	TGTGCCGCACGAGGGAGGACAGGACTGGCCACAGATACGCAGTATTTT	CAARGRTGLATDTQYF
TRBV5-1	17	TRBD1	TRBJ1-2	many	TGCGCCAGCAGCTCCTCCTCACTCGGACAGGGGCTTTATGGCTACACCTTC	CASSSSSLGQGLYGYTF
TRBV12-3/TRBV12-4	15	TRBD2	TRBJ2-1	-	TGTGCCAGCAGTTTTTCCAGCGGGGGGTACAATGAGCAGTTCTTC	CASSFSSGGYNEQFF
TRBV7-9	16	TRBD1	TRBJ2-5	-	TGTGCCAGCAGCCCTACCAGCGGGACAGGGCTAGAGACCCAGTACTTC	CASSPTSGTGLETQYF
TRBV5-1	13	-	TRBJ1-2	many	TGCGCCAGCAGCTTCCTGGGACGTCAAGGCTACACCTTC	CASSFLGRQGYTF
TRBV18	16	-	TRBJ2-2	few	TGTGCCAGCTCATCTTCGCCGGGACCTAACACCGGGGAGCTGTTTTTT	CASSSSPGPNTGELFF
TRBV7-2	11	-	TRBJ2-5	many	TGTGCCAGCACCGAGGGAGAGACCCAGTACTTC	CASTEGETQYF
TRBV24-1	12	TRBD1	TRBJ2-1	many	TGTGCCACCAGTGAACAGGGGACTGAGCAGTTCTTC	CATSEQGTEQFF
TRBV12-3/TRBV12-4	14	-	TRBJ2-5	many	TGTGCCAGCAGTTTATACCGGCTGCAAGAGACCCAGTACTTC	CASSLYRLQETQYF
TRBV7-2	17	TRBD1	TRBJ1-1	-	TGTGCCAGCAGCCAAGCAAGCGGGACAGGGTTTGTTCCTGAAGCTTTCTTT	CASSQASGTGFVPEAFF
TRBV29-1	15	-	TRBJ1-4	-	TGCAGCGTTGGGACCGGGGGCACTAATGAAAAGGGGCTGTTTTTT	CSVGTGGTNEKGLFF
TRBV7-8	16	-	TRBJ2-3	many	TGTGCCAGCAGCTTAAGGGCCCAAATCCCCACAGATACGCAGTATTTT	CASSLRAQIPTDTQYF
TRBV7-2	17	TRBD1	TRBJ1-3	-	TGTGCGAGCAGCTTATGGGGGACAGGCAACTCTGGAAGCACCATATATTTT	CASSLWGTGNSGSTIYF
TRBV7-9	16	-	TRBJ2-1	many	TGTGCCAGCAGCCAGAAGGATATTGGGGCATACAATGAGCAGTTCTTC	CASSQKDIGAYNEQFF
TRBV6-5	13	-	TRBJ2-7	many	TGTGCCAGCAGTTACGCGAGGTCCTACGAGCAGTACTTC	CASSYARSYEQYF
TRBV9	20	TRBD2	TRBJ2-2	once	TGTGCCAGCAGCTCCCGGCTAACAGGGGGACTAGCGGGAGCGGCCGGGGAGCTGTTTTTT	CASSSRLTGGLAGAAGELFF
TRBV15	15	-	TRBJ2-5	-	TGTGCCACCAGCAGAGGTCCAGGGTTGGTGGAGACCCAGTACTTC	CATSRGPGLVETQYF
TRBV6-6	15	-	TRBJ2-1	-	TGTGCCAGCAGTGAAGTTTTGGGCAGGGCCAATGAGCAGTTCTTC	CASSEVLGRANEQFF
TRBV4-1	14	TRBD2	TRBJ2-7	-	TGCGCCAGCAGCCTAGCGGGAGGGTCCTACAAGCAGTACTTC	CASSLAGGSYKQYF
TRBV6-1	16	TRBD1	TRBJ2-7	-	TGTGCCAGCAGTGTCCTCGGACAGGGGGCCATCTACGAGCAGTACTTC	CASSVLGQGAIYEQYF
TRBV6-5	15	TRBD2	TRBJ2-7	-	TGTGCCAGCAGGGCCTCGGGCGGGGGGGGCTACGAGCAGTACTTC	CASRASGGGGYEQYF
TRBV12-3/TRBV12-4	15	-	TRBJ2-4	few	TGTGCCAGCAGTTTAGCAGGGGAAGCCAAAAACATTCAGTACTTC	CASSLAGEAKNIQYF
TRBV6-5	15	TRBD2	TRBJ2-7	many	TGTGCCAGCAGTTACTTCACTAGCGTTTCCTACGAGCAGTACTTC	CASSYFTSVSYEQYF
TRBV12-3/TRBV12-4	13	-	TRBJ1-2	many	TGTGCCAGCAGTTTAGGCCGGTTCTATGGCTACACCTTC	CASSLGRFYGYTF
TRBV12-3/TRBV12-4	16	-	TRBJ1-6	-	TGTGCCAGCAGTTTTTGGCAAGAGCGGGGAAACTCACCCCTCCACTTT	CASSFWQERGNSPLHF
TRBV20-1	12	-	TRBJ1-5	few	TGCAGTGCTAGGTTTGTCAATCAGCCCCAGCATTTT	CSARFVNQPQHF
TRBV7-8	15	TRBD2	TRBJ2-5	-	TGTGCCAGCAGCTTGCAGCGGGGGCGGACGGAGACCCAGTACTTC	CASSLQRGRTETQYF
TRBV19	14	-	TRBJ2-5	-	TGTGCCAGTACCGCTAGGCAGGGTCAAGGGACCCAGTGCTTC	CASTARQGQGTQCF
TRBV29-1	14	-	TRBJ2-1	many	TGCAGCGTGGGTCCGGGCCCTACCCGGAATGAGCAGTTCTTC	CSVGPGPTRNEQFF
TRBV29-1	13	-	TRBJ2-6	-	TGCAGCGTTGAAGGAGTAGGGGCCAACGTCCCGACCTTC	CSVEGVGANVPTF
TRBV20-1	13	TRBD1	TRBJ1-1	few	TGCAGTGCTGTGGACAGGAAGAACACTGAAGCTTTCTTT	CSAVDRKNTEAFF
TRBV7-8	14	-	TRBJ2-1	many	TGTGCCAGCAGCTTCAGCGTATCCTACAATGAGCAGTTCTTC	CASSFSVSYNEQFF
TRBV10-3	14	TRBD2	TRBJ2-7	many	TGTGCCATCAGTGAGACTAGCGGACCTACGAGGCAGTACTTC	CAISETSGPTRQYF
TRBV12-3/TRBV12-4	16	-	TRBJ2-5	many	TGTGCCAGCAGTTACCGCGGGGACGTTCTACAAGAGACCCAGTACTTC	CASSYRGDVLQETQYF
TRBV20-1	12	-	TRBJ2-6	-	TGCAGTGCTCAGGACAGGGCCAACGTCCTGACTTTC	CSAQDRANVLTF
TRBV7-2	16	TRBD2	TRBJ2-2	many	TGTGCCAGCAGCCGAAATGGCGGGGGGATGACCGGGGAGCTGTTTTTT	CASSRNGGGMTGELFF
TRBV18	13	-	TRBJ2-7	-	TGTGCCAGCTCATCACCTGAGGCCTACGAGCAGTACTTC	CASSSPEAYEQYF
TRBV12-3/TRBV12-4	16	-	TRBJ1-5	many	TGTGCCAGCAGTTTTGGGGGACTATACCAAAATCAGCCCCAGCATTTT	CASSFGGLYQNQPQHF
TRBV20-1	13	-	TRBJ2-5	-	TGCAGTGCTAGTGAGGTTCGGGTAGAGACCCAGTACTTC	CSASEVRVETQYF
TRBV15	16	TRBD1	TRBJ2-7	many	TGTGCCACCAGCAGAGTGCTGGGACAGGGCAGGCACGAGCAGTACTTC	CATSRVLGQGRHEQYF
TRBV6-6	14	-	TRBJ2-5	few	TGTGCCAGCAGTTCCCCCCAGGAGGGGGAGACCCAGTACTTC	CASSSPQEGETQYF
TRBV24-1	12	-	TRBJ2-7	many	TGTGCCACCAGTGATTCTACAAGCGAGCAGTACTTC	CATSDSTSEQYF
TRBV12-3/TRBV12-4	14	-	TRBJ2-7	many	TGTGCCAGCAGTTTAGCTCAGAACTCCTACGAGCAGTACTTC	CASSLAQNSYEQYF
TRBV7-9	14	-	TRBJ2-1	-	TGTGCCAGCAGCTTAGGTCGGGGGGACAATCAGCAGTTCTTC	CASSLGRGDNQQFF